The 17 T cell receptor beta chains reported below all come from one sample, sequenced in a study of cytomegalovirus exposure and HLA in healthy donors. Sequenced by immunoSEQ multiplex PCR; TCRdb stores in-frame clones only, minus some. The sample includes 98,000 or so clones, 95% of them seen just once. The specimen was PBMCs. All receptors come from a woman between 18 and 29 years old in good health and CMV-seronegative.

This sequence joins TRBV5-6 and TRBJ1-6; D ambiguous. Germline V gene sequence: CDR1 SGHDT, CDR2 YYEEEE. V was cut by 4 bases and J by 7 bases, with 12 bases left in between. This CDR3 is built from 14 residues. CDR3 coding DNA: TGTGCCAGCAGCGCGGAATTTCCCAATTCACCCCTCCACTTT. It yields the protein CASSAEFPNSPLHF.

The chain combines TRBV19 with TRBJ2-1, with 11 bases that match TRBD2. CDR3 size: 14 residues. In germline, CDR1 is LNHDA, CDR2 SQIVND (reference sequence). With 3 bases clipped from V and 9 bases from J, the junction kept 4 bases outside the gene matches. CDR3 sequence: CASSISGGVLEQFF. The CDR3, as DNA: TGTGCCAGTAGTATTAGCGGGGGGGTACTTGAGCAGTTCTTC.

The gene calls are TRBV6-5 and TRBJ1-2; possibly TRBD1 for D (6 bases). The V end lost 5 bases, the J end lost 0 bases, and 13 bases lay between the germline ends. The CDR3 extends over 15 amino acids. CDR1 and CDR2 from the germline V gene are MNHEY and SVGAGI. The CDR3 here is CASSRQVGANYGYTF. In nucleotides, the CDR3 is TGTGCCAGCAGTCGACAGGTGGGGGCTAACTATGGCTACACCTTC.

V and J are TRBV7-8 and TRBJ2-7, with TRBD2 identical over 12 bases. The CDR3 is 16 amino acids. Germline CDR1 is SGHVS and CDR2 is FQNEAQ. J gave up 4 bases and V 5 bases, and 9 bases lay outside the gene matches. Written as DNA, the CDR3 is TGTGCCAGCAGCCAAACCGGGACTAGCGGGTTATACGAGCAGTACTTC. Its protein product is CASSQTGTSGLYEQYF. The whole variable domain, remainder taken from reference TRBV7-8 and TRBJ2-7, is GAGVSQSPRYKVAKRGQDVALRCDPISGHVSLFWYQQALGQGPEFLTYFQNEAQLDKSGLPSDRFFAERPEGSVSTLKIQRTQQEDSAVYLCASSQTGTSGLYEQYFGPGTRLTVT.

The chain joins TRBV9 to TRBJ2-3; 14 bases fit TRBD2. The ends lost 5 bases at V and 2 bases at J; junction bases unmatched: 10. Germline V gene lookup returns CDR1 SGDLS and CDR2 YYNGEE. The CDR3 is made up of 18 amino acids. Here the CDR3 reads CASSAGLAGGLYTDTQYF. The CDR3 DNA follows: TGTGCCAGCAGTGCTGGACTAGCGGGGGGACTATACACAGATACGCAGTATTTT.

This chain connects TRBV6-1 to TRBJ1-2; D may be TRBD1 (5 bases). Germline V gives CDR1 MNHNS, CDR2 SASEGT. This CDR3 spans 15 amino acids. The V end lost 2 bases, the J end lost 1 base, and 11 bases lay between the germline ends. This CDR3 reads CASSERRGINYGYTF. The CDR3 DNA sequence: TGTGCCAGCAGTGAAAGGAGGGGAATTAACTATGGCTACACCTTC.

The rearrangement joins TRBV28 to TRBJ1-1; D may be TRBD1 (5 bases). V was pared by 5 bases and J by 5 bases, with 15 bases between. Germline assignment: CDR1 MDHEN and CDR2 SYDVKM. The CDR3 loop spans 14 amino acids. Written as DNA, the CDR3 is TGTGCCAGCAGTGAAATCGACAGTTGGACTGAAGCTTTCTTT. Protein product: CASSEIDSWTEAFF. Based on the CDR3 plus reference TRBV28 and TRBJ1-1, the full variable domain is DVKVTQSSRYLVKRTGEKVFLECVQDMDHENMFWYRQDPGLGLRLIYFSYDVKMKEKGDIPEGYSVSREKKERFSLILESASTNQTSMYLCASSEIDSWTEAFFGQGTRLTVV.

This chain uses TRBV4-2 with TRBJ2-7; D is possibly TRBD2 (5 bases). V shed 0 bases and J shed 3 bases, with 12 bases lying between them. Germline V gene lookup returns CDR1 LGHNA and CDR2 YNFKEQ. This CDR3 spans 15 amino acids. The CDR3 region has the DNA TGTGCCAGCAGCCAAGATATGGACGGGGTCTACGAGCAGTACTTC. Translated: CASSQDMDGVYEQYF.

This chain uses TRBV27 with TRBJ2-3, with a weak D call TRBD2 (7 bases). V was pared by 2 bases and J by 2 bases, with 11 bases between. Germline V gives CDR1 MNHEY, CDR2 SMNVEV (reference sequence). The CDR3 extends over 15 amino acids. This CDR3 reads CASSLLGGHTDTQYF. The CDR3 DNA sequence: TGTGCCAGCAGTTTACTCGGGGGGCACACAGATACGCAGTATTTT.

The genes are TRBV7-6 and TRBJ1-1; 8 bases are shared with TRBD1. V lost 5 bases and J lost 3; bases outside the gene matches: 8. Germline assignment: CDR1 SGHVS and CDR2 FNYEAQ. The CDR3 contains 15 residues. The CDR3 here is CASSQLPTGDTEAFF. The CDR3 DNA reads TGTGCCAGCAGCCAGTTACCGACAGGGGACACTGAAGCTTTCTTT.

The sample holds a few counts of this clone. CDR3 residues: CATSGTVNYGYTF. CDR3 DNA: TGTGCCACCAGCGGGACAGTGAACTATGGCTACACCTTC. This rearrangement joins TRBV15 to TRBJ1-2, with 7 bases matching TRBD1. J was trimmed by 2 bases and V by 5 bases; bases with no gene match: 2. The CDR3 has 13 amino acids. Germline values: CDR1 LNHNV, CDR2 YYDKDF (reference sequence). The whole variable domain, remainder taken from reference TRBV15 and TRBJ1-2, is DAMVIQNPRYQVTQFGKPVTLSCSQTLNHNVMYWYQQKSSQAPKLLFHYYDKDFNNEADTPDNFQSRRPNTSFCFLDIRSPGLGDTAMYLCATSGTVNYGYTFGSGTRLTVV.

This rearrangement joins TRBV4-1 to TRBJ2-7; 7 positions match TRBD2. The V gene's germline CDR1 is MGHRA and CDR2 YSYEKL. The CDR3 is 13 amino acids. J lost 7 bases, V lost 4 bases, and 7 bases had no gene match. Here the CDR3 reads CASSRGTTGEQYF. CDR3 coding DNA: TGCGCCAGCAGCCGTGGGACTACCGGGGAGCAGTACTTC.

V gene TRBV5-1 combines with J gene TRBJ2-2, with D possibly matching TRBD2 (6 bases). V was trimmed by 3 bases and J by 0 bases, leaving 9 bases between them. Germline values: CDR1 SGHRS, CDR2 YFSETQ. The CDR3 has 15 residues. CDR3 in amino acids: CASSSRGANTGELFF. In DNA form, the CDR3 reads TGCGCCAGCAGCTCCCGCGGGGCGAACACCGGGGAGCTGTTTTTT.

Only a few counts were recorded for this clone. This chain joins TRBV6-1 and TRBJ1-6; no firm D call. The CDR3 runs to 15 residues. Germline CDR1 reads MNHNS; CDR2 reads SASEGT. V was cut by 8 bases and J by 3 bases, with 14 bases left in between. CDR3 sequence: CASGWLGNYNSPLHF. The CDR3 DNA is TGTGCCAGCGGGTGGTTGGGCAACTATAATTCACCCCTCCACTTT.

V gene TRBV19 combines with J gene TRBJ2-7, with a weak D call TRBD2 (5 bases). The CDR3 has 14 amino acids. CDR1 and CDR2 (germline): LNHDA, SQIVND (reference sequence). V was trimmed by 10 bases and J by 2 bases, leaving 18 bases between them. The CDR3 coding sequence is TGTGCCACCTCGGCCGGGGTAGCAACCTACGAGCAGTACTTC. Protein product: CATSAGVATYEQYF.

This chain uses TRBV5-1 with TRBJ2-5; 8 bases align to TRBD2. The germline CDR1 and CDR2 sequences are SGHRS and YFSETQ. The CDR3 totals 16 residues. Trimming took 0 bases from V and 4 from J; bases not matched to a gene: 8. This CDR3 reads CASSLAVRGGPETQYF. The CDR3 DNA sequence: TGCGCCAGCAGCTTGGCCGTACGGGGGGGCCCAGAGACCCAGTACTTC.

The CDR3 DNA is TGTGCCAGCAGCCAAGATCCCATAGCGGGGGGTCCCACAGATACGCAGTATTTT. Translating it yields CASSQDPIAGGPTDTQYF. V and J are TRBV4-2 and TRBJ2-3; 10 nucleotides align to TRBD2. V shed 0 bases, J shed 2 bases, and the junction held 8 bases outside the gene matches. The germline gives CDR1 LGHNA, CDR2 YNFKEQ. The CDR3 has 18 residues.